This T cell receptor (beta chain) was recorded in a study of blood T cells in healthy people across ages. A J-beta primer mix and a sample-barcoded 5' primer were used in a second PCR of about 7 to 11 cycles. Each CDR3 protein is one row after TCRdb ran MiXCR on the 5' RACE reads. The table shows 700,000 to 850,000 distinct CDR3 sequences, with around half occurring only once. Deletions cut 3 bases from V and 8 bases from J, with 11 bases between. Germline values: CDR1 KGHSH, CDR2 LQKENI. The CDR3 is made up of 14 amino acids. The chain has TRBV18 and TRBJ1-6, with D possibly TRBD1 on 5 matching bases. Sequencing was performed on blood. The TCR sequence derives from a man aged 80 or over in good health. Here the CDR3 DNA reads TGTGCCAGCTCACCCGGGACGAGTGATTCACCCCTCCACTTT. Amino acid sequence: CASSPGTSDSPLHF.